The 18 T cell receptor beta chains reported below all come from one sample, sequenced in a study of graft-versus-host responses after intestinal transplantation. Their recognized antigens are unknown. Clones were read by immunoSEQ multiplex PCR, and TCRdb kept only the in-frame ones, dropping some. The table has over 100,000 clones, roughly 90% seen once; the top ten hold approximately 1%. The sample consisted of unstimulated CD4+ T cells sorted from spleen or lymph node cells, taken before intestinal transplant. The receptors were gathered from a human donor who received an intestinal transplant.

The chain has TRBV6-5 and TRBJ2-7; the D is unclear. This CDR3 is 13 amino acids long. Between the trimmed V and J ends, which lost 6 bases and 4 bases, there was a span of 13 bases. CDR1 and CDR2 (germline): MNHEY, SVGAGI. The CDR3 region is CASSREGRYEQYF. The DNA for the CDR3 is TGTGCCAGCAGCAGAGAAGGGCGGTACGAGCAGTACTTC.

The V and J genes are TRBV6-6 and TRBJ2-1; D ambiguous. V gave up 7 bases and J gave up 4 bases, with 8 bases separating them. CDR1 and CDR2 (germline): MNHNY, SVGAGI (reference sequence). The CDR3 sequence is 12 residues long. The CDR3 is CASTNPYNEQFF. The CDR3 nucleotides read TGTGCCAGCACCAACCCTTACAATGAGCAGTTCTTC.

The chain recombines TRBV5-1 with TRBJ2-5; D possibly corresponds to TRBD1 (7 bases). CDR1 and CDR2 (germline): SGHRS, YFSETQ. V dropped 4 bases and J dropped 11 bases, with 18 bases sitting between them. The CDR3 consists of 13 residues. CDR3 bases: TGCGCCAGCAGCGTCGACCGGGACAGCGGGCAGTACTTC. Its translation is CASSVDRDSGQYF.

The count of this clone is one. This chain's CDR3 is CASSSGTLRNYGYTF. In nucleotides, the CDR3 is TGTGCCAGCAGTTCAGGGACCCTACGTAACTATGGCTACACCTTC. The V gene is TRBV6-1, the J gene TRBJ1-2, with D perhaps matching TRBD1 (5 bases). The germline V gene encodes CDR1 MNHNS and CDR2 SASEGT. The CDR3 loop spans 15 amino acids. The V end was cut by 5 bases, the J end by 1 base, with 14 bases between.

DNA for the CDR3: TGCGCCAGCAGCTTCACGCAGGGGGGGACCGGGGAGCTGTTTTTT. This translates into CASSFTQGGTGELFF. V usage is TRBV5-1 and J usage is TRBJ2-2; D might be TRBD1 or TRBD2, each matching 7 bases. The CDR3 runs to 15 residues. V was clipped by 2 bases and J by 5 bases, with 13 bases between them. Germline loops: CDR1 SGHRS, CDR2 YFSETQ.

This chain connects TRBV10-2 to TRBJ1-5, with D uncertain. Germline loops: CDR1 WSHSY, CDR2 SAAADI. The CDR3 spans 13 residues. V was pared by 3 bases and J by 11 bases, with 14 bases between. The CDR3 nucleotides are TGCGCCAGCAGTGACAGATTCCCCCCGTCCCAGCATTTT. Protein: CASSDRFPPSQHF.

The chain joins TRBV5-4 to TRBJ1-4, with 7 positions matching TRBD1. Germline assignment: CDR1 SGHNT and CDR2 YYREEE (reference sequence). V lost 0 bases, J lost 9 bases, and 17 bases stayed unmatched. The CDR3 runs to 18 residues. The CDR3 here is CASSLGPPDRVPDKKLFF. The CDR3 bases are TGTGCCAGCAGCTTGGGGCCCCCTGACAGGGTACCGGATAAAAAACTGTTTTTT. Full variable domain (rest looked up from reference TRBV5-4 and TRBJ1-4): ETGVTQSPTHLIKTRGQQVTLRCSSQSGHNTVSWYQQALGQGPQFIFQYYREEENGRGNFPPRFSGLQFPNYSSELNVNALELDDSALYLCASSLGPPDRVPDKKLFFGSGTQLSVL.

CDR3 sequence (DNA): TGTGCCAGCACCCAAGAGACCCAGTACTTC. Its translation is CASTQETQYF. The chain couples TRBV6-6 to TRBJ2-5; D remains unclear. The CDR3 totals 10 residues. V was clipped by 7 bases and J by 1 base, with 1 base between them. The germline CDR1 and CDR2 sequences are MNHNY and SVGAGI (reference sequence).

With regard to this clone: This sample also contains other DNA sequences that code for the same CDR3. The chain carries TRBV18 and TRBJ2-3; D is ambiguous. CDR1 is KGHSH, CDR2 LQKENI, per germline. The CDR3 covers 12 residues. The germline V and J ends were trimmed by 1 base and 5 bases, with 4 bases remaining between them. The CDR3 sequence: CASSPREDTQYF. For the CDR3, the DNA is TGTGCCAGCTCACCACGGGAAGATACGCAGTATTTT.

The CDR3 protein is CASSFLDRVRGYTF. In DNA, the CDR3 is TGTGCCAGCAGTTTCCTGGACAGGGTGCGAGGCTACACCTTC. The chain is built from TRBV28 and TRBJ1-2; 8 bases match TRBD1. The germline V gene encodes CDR1 MDHEN and CDR2 SYDVKM. The trim removed 3 bases at V and 8 bases at J, leaving 8 bases unmatched. CDR3 length: 14 amino acids.

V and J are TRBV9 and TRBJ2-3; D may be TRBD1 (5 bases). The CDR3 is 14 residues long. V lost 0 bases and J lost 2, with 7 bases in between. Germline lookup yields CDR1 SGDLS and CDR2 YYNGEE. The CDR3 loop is CASSVGTNTDTQYF. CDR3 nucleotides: TGTGCCAGCAGCGTAGGGACAAACACAGATACGCAGTATTTT.

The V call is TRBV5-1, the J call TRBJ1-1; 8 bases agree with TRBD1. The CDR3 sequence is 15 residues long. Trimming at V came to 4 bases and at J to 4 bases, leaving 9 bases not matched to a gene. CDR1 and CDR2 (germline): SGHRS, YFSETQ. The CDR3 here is CASSRTGQGSTEAFF. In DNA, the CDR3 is TGCGCCAGCAGCCGCACCGGACAGGGAAGCACTGAAGCTTTCTTT.

CDR3 sequence: CASILSGGWTGELFF. For the CDR3, the DNA is TGTGCCAGTATATTATCGGGAGGTTGGACCGGGGAGCTGTTTTTT. The rearrangement joins TRBV7-9 to TRBJ2-2; 7 bases fit TRBD2. The V segment lost 9 bases and the J segment 5 bases; nucleotides outside the gene matches: 12. The CDR3 sequence is 15 residues long. The germline CDR1 and CDR2 sequences are SEHNR and FQNEAQ (reference sequence).

The CDR3 is CASSTDLRSGSPKEQYF. The CDR3 region has the DNA TGTGCCAGTAGTACTGACCTCCGTAGCGGGAGTCCGAAGGAGCAGTACTTC. The chain employs TRBV19 and TRBJ2-7, with 9 bases aligning to TRBD2. Germline CDR1 reads LNHDA; CDR2 reads SQIVND (reference sequence). V gave up 4 bases and J gave up 7 bases; unmatched junction bases: 17. The CDR3 runs to 17 residues.

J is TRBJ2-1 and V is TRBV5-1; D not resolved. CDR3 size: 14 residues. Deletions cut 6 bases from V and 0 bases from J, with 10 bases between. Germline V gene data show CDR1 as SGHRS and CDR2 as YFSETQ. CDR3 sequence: CASTKASSYNEQFF. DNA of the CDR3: TGCGCCAGCACTAAGGCAAGCTCCTACAATGAGCAGTTCTTC. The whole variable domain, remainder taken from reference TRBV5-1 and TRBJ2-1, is KAGVTQTPRYLIKTRGQQVTLSCSPISGHRSVSWYQQTPGQGLQFLFEYFSETQRNKGNFPGRFSGRQFSNSRSEMNVSTLELGDSALYLCASTKASSYNEQFFGPGTRLTVL.

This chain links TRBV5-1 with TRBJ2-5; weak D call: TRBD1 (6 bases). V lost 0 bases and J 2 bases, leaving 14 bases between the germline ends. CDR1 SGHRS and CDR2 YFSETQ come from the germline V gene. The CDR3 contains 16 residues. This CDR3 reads CASSLGPGAAQETQYF. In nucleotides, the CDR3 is TGCGCCAGCAGCTTGGGACCAGGGGCTGCTCAAGAGACCCAGTACTTC.

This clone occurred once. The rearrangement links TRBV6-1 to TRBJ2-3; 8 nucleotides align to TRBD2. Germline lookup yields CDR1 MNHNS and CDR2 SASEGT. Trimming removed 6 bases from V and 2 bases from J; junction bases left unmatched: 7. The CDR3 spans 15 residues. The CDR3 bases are TGTGCCAGCAGGCTCGTAGCGGGATACACAGATACGCAGTATTTT. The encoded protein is CASRLVAGYTDTQYF.

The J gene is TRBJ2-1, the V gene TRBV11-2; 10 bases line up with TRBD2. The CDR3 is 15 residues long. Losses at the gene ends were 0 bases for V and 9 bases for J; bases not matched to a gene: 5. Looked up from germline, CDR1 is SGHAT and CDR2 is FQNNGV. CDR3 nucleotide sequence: TGTGCCAGCAGCTTAGATCCTAGCGGGAGAATTGAGCAGTTCTTC. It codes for CASSLDPSGRIEQFF.